These T cell receptor beta chains were read from a single sample in a study of graft-versus-host responses after intestinal transplantation. Their specific antigens are unknown. Clones were sequenced by immunoSEQ multiplex PCR, and TCRdb holds only the in-frame ones, with some missing. The data contain 45,000 to 60,000 clones, about nine tenths of them singletons. The sequencing used unstimulated CD4+ T cells sorted from spleen or lymph node cells, collected before transplant. All receptors derive from a human donor who was the organ donor for an intestinal transplant. Both conserved end residues are part of each CDR3. Fields, in order: CDR3 length, V gene, J gene, clone size, D gene, CDR3 DNA, CDR3 protein. A D gene is named only where the DNA matches it firmly. Clone sizes are given selectively: once, few, many, or a class where the clone is expanded.

>16|TRBV18|TRBJ1-1|.|TRBD1
TGTGCCAGCTCACCAGGTGACAGGGGGCTGAACACTGAAGCTTTCTTT
CASSPGDRGLNTEAFF
>11|TRBV6-1|TRBJ2-7|.|.
TGTGCCAGCAGTCCCTCCTACGAGCAGTACTTC
CASSPSYEQYF
>15|TRBV19|TRBJ1-5|.|.
TGTGCCAGTAGTACACAGGAATTTAGCAATCAGCCCCAGCATTTT
CASSTQEFSNQPQHF
>20|TRBV6-4|TRBJ2-7|once|TRBD2
TGTGCCAGCAGTGTTTGTCGACTAGCGGGAGGGCCTGGCGGCTCCTACGAGCAGTACTTC
CASSVCRLAGGPGGSYEQYF
>15|TRBV7-9|TRBJ2-2|.|TRBD1
TGTGCCAGCAGCTTCGACAGGGGGCTCGGCGGGGAGCTGTTTTTT
CASSFDRGLGGELFF
>12|TRBV10-3|TRBJ2-3|.|.
TGTGCCATCAGTGCTAGCACAGATACGCAGTATTTT
CAISASTDTQYF
>14|TRBV9|TRBJ1-1|.|.
TGTGCCAGCAGCAGAGGTTTTGATGCCACTGAAGCTTTCTTT
CASSRGFDATEAFF
>14|TRBV9|TRBJ2-7|.|TRBD2
TGTGCCAGCAGCGGAGGACTAGCGGGAGTTGAGCAGTACTTC
CASSGGLAGVEQYF
>15|TRBV5-1|TRBJ2-7|.|.
TGCGCCAGCAGCTTAATACAGGCCAGCTCCTACGAGCAGTACTTC
CASSLIQASSYEQYF
>14|TRBV5-1|TRBJ2-7|.|TRBD2
TGCGCCAGCAGCTGGACTAGCGGCTCCTACGAGCAGTACTTC
CASSWTSGSYEQYF
>20|TRBV19|TRBJ2-1|once|TRBD2
TGTGCCAGTAGTCCTCAATCCGGGACTAGCGGGAGGTTATCCTACAATGAGCAGTTCTTC
CASSPQSGTSGRLSYNEQFF
>16|TRBV25-1|TRBJ2-5|.|TRBD2
TGTGCCAGCAATCCCCCGGGACTAGCGGGAGACGAGACCCAGTACTTC
CASNPPGLAGDETQYF
>17|TRBV7-8|TRBJ1-5|.|.
TGTGCCAGCAGCTCGGGAACTACAGGGTTTAGCAATCAGCCCCAGCATTTT
CASSSGTTGFSNQPQHF
>15|TRBV7-9|TRBJ2-5|.|TRBD2
TGTGCCAGCAGCTCCCCCCCGGGAGGTGGAAAGACCCAGTACTTC
CASSSPPGGGKTQYF
>15|TRBV9|TRBJ1-2|few|TRBD1
TGTGCCAGCAGCGCGGGACAGCAGGGGAACTATGGCTACACCTTC
CASSAGQQGNYGYTF
>17|TRBV19|TRBJ2-2|once|TRBD1
TGTGCCAGTAGTATAGATCCCCCCGACAGGGACACCGGGGAGCTGTTTTTT
CASSIDPPDRDTGELFF
>15|TRBV6-1|TRBJ1-1|.|.
TGTGCCAGCAGTGAAGCGGCAGCGGGTAACACTGAAGCTTTCTTT
CASSEAAAGNTEAFF
>17|TRBV7-3|TRBJ2-1|.|TRBD1
TGTGCCAGCAGCTTAACCCCGACAGGGCGTAACGACGGTGAGCAGTTCTTC
CASSLTPTGRNDGEQFF
>12|TRBV4-2|TRBJ2-7|.|.
TGTGCCAGCAGCCAAGCAGGGAGTGCGCAGTACTTC
CASSQAGSAQYF
>14|TRBV7-2|TRBJ1-1|once|.
TGTGCCAGCAGCCCCCCGGGAGGGGGCACTGAAGCTTTCTTT
CASSPPGGGTEAFF
>14|TRBV7-2|TRBJ2-7|.|TRBD2
TGTGCCAGCAGCTTCAAGCGGGAGTTTTACGAGCAGTACTTC
CASSFKREFYEQYF
>13|TRBV6-5|TRBJ2-7|.|TRBD2
TGTGCCAGCAGTTTGGTAGCGGGAGACGAGCAGTACTTC
CASSLVAGDEQYF
>14|TRBV4-3|TRBJ2-2|.|.
TGCGCCAGCAGCCGGTACAGGGACACCGGGGAGCTGTTTTTT
CASSRYRDTGELFF
>16|TRBV10-3|TRBJ2-7|.|TRBD2
TGTGCCATCAGTGGGGGGACTAGCGGGCTTTCCTACGAGCAGTACTTC
CAISGGTSGLSYEQYF
>14|TRBV25-1|TRBJ1-2|.|.
TGTGCCAGCAGTGAAGGAGACATTAACTATGGCTACACCTTC
CASSEGDINYGYTF
>15|TRBV28|TRBJ2-7|.|TRBD2
TGTGCCAGCATCCAAGGACTAGCGGAGACCTACGAGCAGTACTTC
CASIQGLAETYEQYF
>13|TRBV16|TRBJ1-3|.|.
TGTGCCAGCAGCCAAAGTTTTCGAAACACCATATATTTT
CASSQSFRNTIYF
>13|TRBV7-2|TRBJ2-7|.|.
TGTGCCAGCAGCTTAGTGGCAGGGGACGAGCAGTACTTC
CASSLVAGDEQYF
>15|TRBV6-6|TRBJ1-5|.|.
TGTGCCAGCAGTTACGGGACACCCCACAATCAGCCCCAGCATTTT
CASSYGTPHNQPQHF
>15|TRBV5-1|TRBJ2-2|.|TRBD1
TGCGCCAGCAGCAGAGGGGGCCAGAACACCGGGGAGCTGTTTTTT
CASSRGGQNTGELFF
>15|TRBV5-1|TRBJ2-5|.|TRBD2
TGCGCCAGCAGCTTGGAAGGTAGCGGGAGAGAGACCCAGTACTTC
CASSLEGSGRETQYF
>15|TRBV4-1|TRBJ1-1|.|.
TGCGCCAGCAGCCAAGATTTTGAGGGCCGGGCTGAAGCTTTCTTT
CASSQDFEGRAEAFF
>14|TRBV2|TRBJ2-7|.|.
TGTGCCAGCAGTGTGCTAGTTGTATCCTACGAGCAGTACTTC
CASSVLVVSYEQYF
>16|TRBV9|TRBJ2-5|.|TRBD1
TGTGCCAGCAGCGTAGCTACGGGACAGGGGTTTGAGACCCAGTACTTC
CASSVATGQGFETQYF
>14|TRBV5-4|TRBJ2-2|.|.
TGTGCCAGCAGCTTGGCCCTGCGTGGCGGGGAGCTGTTTTTT
CASSLALRGGELFF
>15|TRBV7-2|TRBJ2-7|.|.
TGTGCCAGCAGCGGGCTCCCCCGGGGATCCTACGAGCAGTACTTC
CASSGLPRGSYEQYF
>13|TRBV7-2|TRBJ1-2|.|TRBD1
TGTGCCAGCAGCTTACAGGGGGCCTATGGCTACACCTTC
CASSLQGAYGYTF
>16|TRBV18|TRBJ2-1|.|.
TGTGCCAGCTCACCAAATCGTCCAGTGGGCTACAATGAGCAGTTCTTC
CASSPNRPVGYNEQFF
>15|TRBV6-1|TRBJ2-3|.|TRBD2
TGTGCCAGCAGCCTAGCGGGAGGTGTCACAGATACGCAGTATTTT
CASSLAGGVTDTQYF
>14|TRBV9|TRBJ2-3|.|.
TGTGCCAGCAGCGTAGGAAGGGAGGCAGATACGCAGTATTTT
CASSVGREADTQYF
>18|TRBV4-2|TRBJ2-6|.|.
TGTGCCAGCAGCCCGCTCGCGGTAGGTTACTCTGGGGCCAACGTCCTGACTTTC
CASSPLAVGYSGANVLTF
>17|TRBV9|TRBJ1-4|.|.
TGTGCCAGCAGCGTAGGCCCAGCTTCTTCAACTAATGAAAAACTGTTTTTT
CASSVGPASSTNEKLFF
>14|TRBV19|TRBJ1-5|.|.
TGTGCCAGTAGTGAGCAGGGTATGGATCAGCCCCAGCATTTT
CASSEQGMDQPQHF
>16|TRBV2|TRBJ2-2|.|TRBD1
TGTGCCAGCACCCCGGGACAGGGGGCGAACACCGGGGAGCTGTTTTTT
CASTPGQGANTGELFF
>14|TRBV27|TRBJ2-7|.|.
TGTGCCAGCAGTGTCCTCCCTCGGGCCTACGAGCAGTACTTC
CASSVLPRAYEQYF
>14|TRBV6-1|TRBJ2-5|.|TRBD2
TGTGCCAGCACGTACGGCGGGGGACGGGAGACCCAGTACTTC
CASTYGGGRETQYF